This TCR beta chain emerged from a study of blood T cell repertoires in COVID-19 (dated by TCRdb to the early 2020s). As for the study more broadly: Samples from collaborators originated in the United States, Italy and Spain and spanned both the acute and convalescent phases of COVID-19. Samples were obtained from the ongoing ImmuneRACE study (first 160 participants) and from 1,254 subjects provided by 6 global collaborators. Subjects who had been exposed to COVID-19, were actively infected with it, or had recovered from it provided the deeply sampled blood TCRbeta repertoires that made up the dataset. Where HLA class I and class II types were available, the types were taken from metadata supplied by the sample provider, not from assay-based typing. The sample metadata nearly always contained a de-identified subject ID, COVID-19 status, age in years and sex. The prospective study material was composed of cDNA or gDNA derived from T cells, B-cell-depleted T cells, or PBMCs. A freely available public database, intended as a resource for researchers studying the immune response to SARS-CoV-2, is where the repertoires were released.

General conclusions and limits of the study: The amount of clinical and demographic metadata varied by source and participant and was provided uncurated.

Note on this clone: Its specific antigen is unknown. Qualities for individual bases were not recorded, and no much larger clone is one base off.

TCRbeta CDR3 regions were amplified from genomic DNA using the immunoSEQ Assay, a bias-controlled multiplex PCR. The study's own analysis went as follows. Within the assay, amplification of reference gene primers was used to estimate how many nucleated cells each sample contained. To quantify the absolute abundance of each unique TCRbeta CDR3 rearrangement, sequence reads were collapsed and filtered. For each sample, productive Simpson clonality was calculated as the square root of Simpson's diversity index across productive rearrangements. TCRdb obtained this table from immuneACCESS and retained in-frame rearrangements with V and J assigned. These tables miss some clones; where compared with another copy, unresolved V genes account for less than half of the shortfall, and the remainder is unexplained. V, J and clone size derive from that table, while D and trimming were established from the DNA sequence. The sample data list about 230,000 clones, and approximately 89% of these were observed just once. The ten largest account for over 3.5% of the sample.

The junction carries 10 bases between V and J, which are trimmed by 7 bases and 5 bases respectively. The germline V gene encodes CDR1 SGHRS and CDR2 YFSETQ. Inclusive of the bounding cysteine and phenylalanine, the CDR3 is 12 residues long. The entry retains the CDR3 DNA only, 36 bases that are in frame from base 1. Enrolling through a virtual design, the prospective study's participants ranged in age from about 18 to 89 years and lived across some 22 United States geographic areas. Cohort assignment in the prospective study relied on participant-reported clinical history from a screening survey and a study questionnaire. Exposed participants had been in contact with someone with a PCR-confirmed or clinician-diagnosed COVID-19 case within 2 weeks of study entry. In the prospective study, whole blood, serum and a nasopharyngeal or oropharyngeal swab were collected from each participant by mobile phlebotomists. Additional blood draws and questionnaires over an approximately two-month period could optionally be provided by prospective study participants. Before DNA extraction, prospective study blood samples were shipped either frozen or at room temperature.

The specimen sequenced was PBMCs or T cells enriched from blood (not recorded which). The source is a woman aged 30 to 39 who had been exposed to COVID-19. This receptor chain uses TRBV5-1 and TRBJ2-1, with a weak D call of TRBD1 (5 bases match). CDR3 region: CASRGANNEQFF. The DNA is as follows: TGCGCCAGCCGTGGGGCCAACAATGAGCAGTTCTTC.